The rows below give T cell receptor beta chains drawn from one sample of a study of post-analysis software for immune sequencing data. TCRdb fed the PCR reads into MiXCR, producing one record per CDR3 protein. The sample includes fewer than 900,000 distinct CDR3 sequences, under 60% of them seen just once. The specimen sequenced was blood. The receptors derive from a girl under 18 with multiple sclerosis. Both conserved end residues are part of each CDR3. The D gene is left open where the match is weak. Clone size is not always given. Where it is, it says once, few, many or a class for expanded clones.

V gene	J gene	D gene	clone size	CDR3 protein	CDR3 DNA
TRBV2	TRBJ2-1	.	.	CASRAATPSRYNEQFF	TGTGCCAGCAGAGCCGCGACTCCCTCGCGGTACAATGAGCAGTTCTTC
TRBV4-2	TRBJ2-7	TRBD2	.	CASSPWAGGGYEQYF	TGTGCCAGCAGCCCATGGGCGGGAGGGGGCTACGAGCAGTACTTC
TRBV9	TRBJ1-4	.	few	CASSLQGTTNEKLFF	TGTGCCAGCAGCCTACAGGGAACAACTAATGAAAAACTGTTTTTT
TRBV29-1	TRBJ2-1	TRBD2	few	CSVEKGLVSETAHNEQFF	TGCAGCGTTGAAAAGGGACTAGTCAGCGAGACTGCCCACAATGAGCAGTTCTTC
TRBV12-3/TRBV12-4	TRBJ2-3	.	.	CASSPAPSHSTDTQYF	TGTGCCAGCAGTCCCGCCCCTAGCCATAGCACAGATACGCAGTATTTT
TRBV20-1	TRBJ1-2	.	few	CSARVWGANYGYTF	TGCAGTGCTAGGGTTTGGGGTGCAAACTATGGCTACACCTTC
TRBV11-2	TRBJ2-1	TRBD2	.	CASSLPSGYNEQFF	TGTGCCAGCAGCTTACCTAGCGGGTACAATGAGCAGTTCTTC
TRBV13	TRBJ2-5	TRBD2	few	CASSSAGGETQYF	TGTGCCAGCAGCTCGGCGGGGGGCGAGACCCAGTACTTC
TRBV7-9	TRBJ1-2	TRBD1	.	CASPIVDRAEDGYTF	TGTGCCAGCCCTATCGTGGACAGGGCAGAGGATGGCTACACCTTC
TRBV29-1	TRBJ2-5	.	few	CSVGGALDFLREQYF	TGCAGCGTTGGCGGGGCCCTGGATTTCCTACGAGAGCAGTACTTC
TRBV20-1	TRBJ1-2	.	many	CSARDGDSSYGYTF	TGCAGTGCTAGAGATGGCGACAGCTCCTATGGCTACACCTTC
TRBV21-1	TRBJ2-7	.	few	CASSRQKRAAYEQYF	TGTGCCAGCAGCAGACAAAAGCGGGCCGCCTACGAGCAGTACTTC
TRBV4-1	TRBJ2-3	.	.	CASSQDLTGWGTDTQYF	TGCGCCAGCAGCCAAGATCTGACAGGATGGGGCACAGATACGCAGTATTTT
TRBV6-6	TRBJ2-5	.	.	CASSPRQTQETQYF	TGTGCCAGCAGCCCCCGACAGACCCAAGAGACCCAGTACTTC
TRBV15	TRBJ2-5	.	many	CATSRSKSGIQYF	TGTGCCACCAGCAGGAGCAAAAGTGGGATCCAGTACTTC
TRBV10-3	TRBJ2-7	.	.	CAISEAVHEQYF	TGTGCCATCAGTGAAGCAGTGCACGAGCAGTACTTC
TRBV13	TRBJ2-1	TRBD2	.	CASSLAASGRVNEQFF	TGTGCCAGCAGCTTAGCAGCTAGCGGGAGGGTAAATGAGCAGTTCTTC
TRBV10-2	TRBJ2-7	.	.	CASSETGWKTYYEQYF	TGCGCCAGCAGTGAGACAGGGTGGAAAACCTACTACGAGCAGTACTTC
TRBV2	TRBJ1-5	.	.	CASMEGRRSNQPQHF	TGTGCCAGCATGGAGGGGCGTAGGAGCAATCAGCCCCAGCATTTT
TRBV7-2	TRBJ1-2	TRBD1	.	CANSLHDREYGYTF	TGTGCCAACAGCTTACACGACAGGGAGTATGGCTACACCTTC
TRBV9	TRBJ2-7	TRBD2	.	CASSVDGGSFAYEQYF	TGTGCCAGCAGCGTAGATGGCGGGAGCTTCGCCTACGAGCAGTACTTC
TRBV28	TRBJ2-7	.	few	CASSLPGLSNEQYF	TGTGCCAGCAGTTTACCCGGGCTGAGTAACGAGCAGTACTTC
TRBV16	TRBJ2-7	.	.	CASSHGTQSYEQYF	TGTGCCAGCAGCCATGGGACGCAAAGCTACGAGCAGTACTTC
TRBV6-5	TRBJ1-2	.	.	CASSYSQGSYGYTF	TGTGCCAGCAGTTACTCACAGGGATCCTATGGCTACACCTTC
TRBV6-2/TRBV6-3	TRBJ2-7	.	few	CASSSIGPREQYF	TGTGCCAGCAGTTCAATAGGGCCTCGCGAGCAGTACTTC
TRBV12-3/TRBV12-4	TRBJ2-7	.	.	CASSLGNGVYEQYF	TGTGCCAGCAGTTTGGGCAATGGGGTCTACGAGCAGTACTTC
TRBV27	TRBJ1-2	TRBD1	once	CASSTYQGANYGYTF	TGTGCCAGCAGTACCTACCAGGGGGCTAACTATGGCTACACCTTC
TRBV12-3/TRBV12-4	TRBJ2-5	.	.	CVSTYLVGSGQETQYF	TGTGTCAGCACCTACCTGGTGGGTTCGGGACAAGAGACCCAGTACTTC
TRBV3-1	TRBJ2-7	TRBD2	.	CASSPARTSAAYEQYF	TGTGCCAGCAGCCCAGCGAGGACTAGCGCGGCCTACGAGCAGTACTTC
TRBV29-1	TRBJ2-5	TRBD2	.	CSVTPGGWETQYF	TGCAGCGTGACCCCGGGGGGGTGGGAGACCCAGTACTTC
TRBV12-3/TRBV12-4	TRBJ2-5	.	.	CASRRHADSQETQYF	TGTGCCAGCAGGCGACACGCGGACAGTCAAGAGACCCAGTACTTC
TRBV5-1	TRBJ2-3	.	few	CASSSLAGKADTQYF	TGCGCCAGCAGCTCCTTAGCAGGAAAGGCAGATACGCAGTATTTT
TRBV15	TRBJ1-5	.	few	CATSKGIQPQHF	TGTGCCACCAGCAAGGGCATCCAGCCCCAGCATTTT
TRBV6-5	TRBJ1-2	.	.	CATQIPGGYDYTF	TGTGCCACGCAAATCCCCGGGGGGTATGACTACACCTTC
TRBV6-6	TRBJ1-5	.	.	CASSVSNSNQPQHF	TGTGCCAGCAGTGTGAGTAATAGCAATCAGCCCCAGCATTTT
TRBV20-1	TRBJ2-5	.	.	CSASGWAGAQETQYF	TGCAGTGCTAGTGGGTGGGCAGGGGCCCAAGAGACCCAGTACTTC
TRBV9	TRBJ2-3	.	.	CASSVGPTSTDTQYF	TGTGCCAGCAGCGTAGGCCCCACCTCCACAGATACGCAGTATTTT
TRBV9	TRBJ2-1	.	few	CASSGSKQSGYSYNEQFF	TGTGCCAGCAGCGGATCCAAGCAGAGCGGGTACTCCTACAATGAGCAGTTCTTC
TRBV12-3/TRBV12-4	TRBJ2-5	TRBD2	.	CASSSRVGRRETQYF	TGTGCCAGCAGTTCACGGGTCGGGAGGCGAGAGACCCAGTACTTC
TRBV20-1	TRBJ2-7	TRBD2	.	CSAEPTSGAYEQYF	TGCAGTGCCGAACCTACTAGCGGCGCCTACGAGCAGTACTTC
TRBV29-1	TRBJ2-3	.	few	CSVEGPGADTQYF	TGCAGCGTTGAAGGTCCAGGTGCCGATACGCAGTATTTT
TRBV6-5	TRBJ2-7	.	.	CASASRAVGTYEQYF	TGTGCCAGTGCGTCTAGGGCGGTTGGGACCTACGAGCAGTACTTC
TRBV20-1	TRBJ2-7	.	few	CSARPVTTYEQYF	TGCAGTGCTAGGCCGGTCACCACCTACGAGCAGTACTTC
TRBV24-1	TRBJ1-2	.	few	CATSDLTANYGYTF	TGTGCCACCAGTGATTTAACAGCTAACTATGGCTACACCTTC
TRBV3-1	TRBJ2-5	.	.	CASSQGKIRIETQYF	TGTGCCAGCAGCCAAGGCAAAATAAGAATAGAGACCCAGTACTTC
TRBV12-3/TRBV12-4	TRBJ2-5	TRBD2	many	CASSPGLAGVETQYF	TGTGCCAGCAGCCCGGGACTAGCGGGAGTTGAGACCCAGTACTTC
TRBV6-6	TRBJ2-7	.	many	CASSTGGEQYF	TGTGCCAGCAGTACCGGGGGCGAGCAGTACTTC
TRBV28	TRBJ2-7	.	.	CASSFVRGSYEQYF	TGTGCCAGCAGTTTCGTCAGGGGTTCCTACGAGCAGTACTTC
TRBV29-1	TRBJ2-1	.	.	CSVEGEEGWYNEQFF	TGCAGCGTTGAAGGGGAGGAAGGGTGGTACAATGAGCAGTTCTTC
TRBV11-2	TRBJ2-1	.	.	CASSLDLGDEFF	TGTGCCAGCAGCTTAGATTTGGGTGATGAGTTCTTC
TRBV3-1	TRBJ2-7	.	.	CASSQDPGSDEQYF	TGTGCCAGCAGCCAAGATCCGGGGTCAGACGAGCAGTACTTC
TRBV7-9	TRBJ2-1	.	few	CASSLTQGSYNEQFF	TGTGCCAGCAGCTTAACCCAGGGCTCCTACAATGAGCAGTTCTTC
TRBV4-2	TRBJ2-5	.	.	CASSQEDGYKETQYF	TGTGCCAGCAGCCAAGAAGACGGGTATAAGGAGACCCAGTACTTC
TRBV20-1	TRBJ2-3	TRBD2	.	CSAREGTSVTDTQYF	TGCAGTGCTAGAGAAGGGACTAGCGTAACAGATACGCAGTATTTT
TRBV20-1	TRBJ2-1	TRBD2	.	CSASAATSGKGEQFF	TGCAGTGCCTCCGCGGCGACTAGCGGGAAGGGTGAGCAGTTCTTC
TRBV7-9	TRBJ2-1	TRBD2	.	CAIPIAGRSYNEQFF	TGTGCCATCCCAATAGCGGGACGCTCCTACAATGAGCAGTTCTTC
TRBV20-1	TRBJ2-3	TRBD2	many	CSASGLAGSTADTQYF	TGCAGTGCCAGCGGACTAGCGGGGAGTACCGCAGATACGCAGTATTTT